This TCR beta chain is drawn from a study of cytomegalovirus exposure and HLA in healthy donors. Study conclusions and caveats: Testing in vitro showed a few CMV-associated chains specific for CMV antigens.

The assay was immunoSEQ multiplex PCR, and TCRdb's table has in-frame clones only and misses some. The sample has 210,000 or so clones, around 90% seen once. Turning to this clone: The antigen is undetermined.

Sequencing was carried out using PBMCs. The clonotype was recovered from a woman under 30 in good health and CMV-seronegative.

The CDR3 DNA follows: TGTGCCAGTAGTCCGGGAGCGGGAGTCTCCTACGAGCAGTACTTC. It specifies CASSPGAGVSYEQYF. This chain connects TRBV19 to TRBJ2-7; 8 nucleotides match TRBD2. V gave up 5 bases and J gave up 0 bases; unmatched junction bases: 6. Germline V gene sequence: CDR1 LNHDA, CDR2 SQIVND (reference sequence). The CDR3 length is 15 residues.